The present TCR beta chain was sequenced within a study of T cells in Graves' hyperthyroidism and ophthalmopathy. Amplification targeted TCR beta CDR3 regions from RNA transcripts. First-round RT-PCR targeting the TCR CDR3 was performed with the HTBI primer set. MiXCR was run by TCRdb on the multiplex PCR reads, yielding one entry per CDR3 protein. This sample has around 300,000 distinct CDR3 sequences, with roughly an eighth found just once. This clonotype appeared many times. The antigen remains unidentified. Study-wide findings and caveats: Also found in blood were most expanded thyroid clonotypes above 0.001.

The specimen was blood. The receptor was derived from a woman aged 40 to 50 with Graves' hyperthyroidism.

The CDR3, as DNA: TGTGCCTGGATGGCTGGTTGGGCAGATACGCAGTATTTT. This codes for CAWMAGWADTQYF. The chain joins TRBV30 to TRBJ2-3; D unresolved. Per the germline V gene, CDR1 is GTSNPN and CDR2 is SVGIG (reference sequence). V was cut by 4 bases and J by 4 bases, with 12 bases left in between. The CDR3 is made up of 13 amino acids.